Below are 24 T cell receptor beta chains sequenced from a single sample in a study of neurological immune-mediated disorders. Each CDR3 protein is one row after TCRdb ran MiXCR on the 5' RACE reads. In the table there are about 59,000 distinct CDR3 sequences, roughly 12% of which are singletons. Input material: PBMCs. These receptor sequences come from a woman aged 60-75 years with HTLV-1-associated myelopathy (HAM/TSP).

This clonotype was recorded at least ten times. The chain uses TRBV9 and TRBJ1-1, with 9 bases matching TRBD1. Trimming removed 2 bases from V and 4 bases from J; junction bases left unmatched: 0. CDR1 SGDLS and CDR2 YYNGEE come from the germline V gene. The CDR3 is 13 residues long. The CDR3 region is CASSVTGGTEAFF. In nucleotides, the CDR3 is TGTGCCAGCAGCGTGACAGGGGGCACTGAAGCTTTCTTT.

This clonotype has ten or more counts. This chain joins TRBV5-1 and TRBJ2-5, with a possible D match to TRBD2 (6 bases). V was pared by 2 bases and J by 4 bases, with 21 bases between. Germline CDR1 is SGHRS and CDR2 is YFSETQ. The length of the CDR3 is 17 residues. Here the CDR3 DNA reads TGCGCCAGCAGCTTCCAGCCTAGGGGAGGAGAAGGAGAGACCCAGTACTTC. This gives the protein CASSFQPRGGEGETQYF.

This clonotype showed up just a few times. V and J are TRBV20-1 and TRBJ1-1, with D unresolved. Germline V lookup: CDR1 DFQATT, CDR2 SNEGSKA (reference sequence). This CDR3 has 14 residues. V shed 1 base and J shed 1 base, with 10 bases lying between them. In DNA, the CDR3 is TGCAGTGCTAGAGGTTCTTGGAGGAACACTGAAGCTTTCTTT. It encodes CSARGSWRNTEAFF.

This clonotype was seen repeatedly, ten times or more. The chain has TRBV14 and TRBJ2-4; no clear D gene. Germline values: CDR1 SGHDN, CDR2 FVKESK. The V end was cut by 0 bases, the J end by 6 bases, with 9 bases between. CDR3 length: 14 residues. DNA for the CDR3: TGTGCCAGCAGCCAAGATAGCCCTTTAAACATTCAGTACTTC. Its translation is CASSQDSPLNIQYF.

The table lists this clonotype with many counts. The V and J genes are TRBV12-3 or TRBV12-4 and TRBJ2-5, with D possibly being TRBD1 (5 bases). The CDR3 totals 13 residues. Trimming shortened V by 6 bases and J by 5 bases, and 13 bases separated the two germline ends. CDR3 amino acids: CASRRTSLETQYF. The DNA of the CDR3 is TGTGCCAGCAGAAGGACATCGCTCGAGACCCAGTACTTC.

This clonotype was detected many times. This chain connects TRBV12-3 or TRBV12-4 to TRBJ1-3; D not resolved. V lost 3 bases and J 2 bases, leaving 2 bases between the germline ends. The CDR3 totals 12 residues. In DNA form, the CDR3 reads TGTGCCAGCAGTTTCACTGGAAACACCATATATTTT. Its protein product is CASSFTGNTIYF.

The sample holds many counts of this clonotype. V usage is TRBV29-1 and J usage is TRBJ2-5; the D is unclear. Germline assignment: CDR1 SQVTM and CDR2 ANQGSEA. The CDR3 is made up of 12 amino acids. V lost 5 bases, J lost 3 bases, and 10 bases lay in between. The CDR3 sequence is CSVQNREETQYF. In DNA, the CDR3 is TGCAGCGTTCAGAACCGGGAAGAGACCCAGTACTTC.

This clonotype was counted ten times or more. The chain links TRBV12-3 or TRBV12-4 to TRBJ2-7; TRBD1 agrees at 8 bases. The V and J ends lost 6 bases and 5 bases, in that order; junction bases with no gene match: 6. This CDR3 has 13 amino acids. The CDR3 is CASRPTGVHEQYF. Here the CDR3 DNA reads TGTGCCAGCAGACCGACAGGGGTCCACGAGCAGTACTTC.

The chain employs TRBV18 and TRBJ2-2; D call uncertain. Looked up from germline, CDR1 is KGHSH and CDR2 is LQKENI. V shed 1 base and J shed 3 bases, with 6 bases lying between them. The CDR3 has 14 amino acids. CDR3 coding DNA: TGTGCCAGCTCACCACGACAACACACCGGGGAGCTGTTTTTT. It yields the protein CASSPRQHTGELFF.

This clonotype was recorded at least ten times. This chain joins TRBV20-1 and TRBJ2-7, with TRBD1 matching 9 bases. The germline gives CDR1 DFQATT, CDR2 SNEGSKA (reference sequence). CDR3 length: 14 amino acids. J gave up 3 bases and V 3 bases, and 6 bases lay outside the gene matches. CDR3 in DNA: TGCAGTGCTAGGTTCCCGGACAGGGGCTACGAGCAGTACTTC. It codes for CSARFPDRGYEQYF.

The sample holds many counts of this clonotype. The CDR3 here is CSAVSSGRLYEQYF. The CDR3 coding sequence is TGCAGTGCTGTCTCTAGCGGGAGACTCTACGAGCAGTACTTC. V is TRBV20-1 and J is TRBJ2-7, with 10 bases aligning to TRBD2. CDR1 and CDR2 from the germline V gene are DFQATT and SNEGSKA (reference sequence). V lost 5 bases and J lost 3; bases outside the gene matches: 7. The CDR3 runs 14 residues.

This clonotype was seen many times. The CDR3, as DNA: TGTGCCACCAGCAGAGAAGCGGGGGGCTCCTACGAGCAGTACTTC. It is translated as CATSREAGGSYEQYF. The rearrangement uses TRBV15 and TRBJ2-7, with 9 bases fitting TRBD2. V was clipped by 0 bases and J by 0 bases; unmatched bases: 0. The CDR3 contains 15 residues. Germline CDR1 is LNHNV and CDR2 is YYDKDF (reference sequence).

This clonotype was seen repeatedly, ten times or more. The chain recombines TRBV12-3 or TRBV12-4 with TRBJ2-5; 16 nucleotides align to TRBD2. CDR3 length: 16 amino acids. Trimming at V came to 6 bases and at J to 5 bases, leaving 6 bases not matched to a gene. CDR3 in amino acids: CASRSGLAGGEETQYF. Written as DNA, the CDR3 is TGTGCCAGCAGATCGGGACTAGCGGGAGGGGAGGAGACCCAGTACTTC.

Ten or more counts support this clonotype. This rearrangement joins TRBV12-3 or TRBV12-4 to TRBJ2-2; possible D gene TRBD1, 7 bases. V was cut by 1 base and J by 6 bases, with 12 bases left in between. This CDR3 contains 15 residues. CDR3 DNA sequence: TGTGCCAGCAGTTTAGTTCAGGGGGGAGCCGGGGAGCTGTTTTTT. This codes for CASSLVQGGAGELFF.

This clonotype was detected ten times or more. The rearrangement joins TRBV5-1 to TRBJ2-2; D perhaps matches TRBD1 (5 bases). The germline CDR1 and CDR2 sequences are SGHRS and YFSETQ. The ends were cut back, 0 bases at V and 1 base at J, with 7 bases in the middle. The CDR3 covers 15 residues. The CDR3 protein is CASSLGQGNTGELFF. The DNA for the CDR3 is TGCGCCAGCAGCTTGGGGCAGGGGAACACCGGGGAGCTGTTTTTT.

The sample holds a few counts of this clonotype. The J gene is TRBJ2-1, the V gene TRBV20-1; 9 bases fit TRBD2. The CDR3 is 15 residues long. Looked up from germline, CDR1 is DFQATT and CDR2 is SNEGSKA (reference sequence). V trimming: 0 bases; J trimming: 7 bases; junction bases outside the gene matches: 7. CDR3 nucleotide sequence: TGCAGTGCTAGAGATATAGCGGGAGCTAGGAATGAGCAGTTCTTC. It specifies CSARDIAGARNEQFF.

The chain recombines TRBV5-1 with TRBJ2-3; 8 nucleotides align to TRBD2. The germline gives CDR1 SGHRS, CDR2 YFSETQ. This CDR3 is 14 amino acids long. Trimming removed 4 bases from V and 6 bases from J; junction bases left unmatched: 7. This chain's CDR3 is CASSQGLVFDTQYF. DNA of the CDR3: TGCGCCAGCAGCCAGGGACTAGTCTTTGATACGCAGTATTTT. Drawing the rest from reference TRBV5-1 and TRBJ2-3, the complete variable domain is KAGVTQTPRYLIKTRGQQVTLSCSPISGHRSVSWYQQTPGQGLQFLFEYFSETQRNKGNFPGRFSGRQFSNSRSEMNVSTLELGDSALYLCASSQGLVFDTQYFGPGTRLTVL.

At least ten counts were recorded for this clonotype. This chain joins TRBV6-5 and TRBJ1-4; D is undetermined. Per the germline V gene, CDR1 is MNHEY and CDR2 is SVGAGI. Trimming took 0 bases from V and 7 from J, leaving 9 bases between them. The CDR3 length is 14 residues. The CDR3 here is CASSYSRASEKLFF. CDR3 nucleotides: TGTGCCAGCAGTTACTCCCGGGCCAGTGAAAAACTGTTTTTT.

This clonotype was seen at least ten times. The rearrangement links TRBV20-1 to TRBJ1-5; TRBD1 aligns across 7 bases. There are 16 residues in the CDR3. CDR1 is DFQATT, CDR2 SNEGSKA, per germline (reference sequence). The V gene end was trimmed by 6 bases and the J gene end by 0 bases; junction bases not matched to a gene: 11. The CDR3 protein is CSATRRDRNSNQPQHF. Written as DNA, the CDR3 is TGCAGTGCCACTAGGAGGGACAGAAATAGCAATCAGCCCCAGCATTTT.

Many counts were recorded for this clonotype. The V gene is TRBV2, the J gene TRBJ2-7; 8 positions agree with TRBD2. Germline V CDR1 and CDR2: SNHLY, FYNNEI. CDR3 length equals 14 residues. V dropped 6 bases and J dropped 0; count of bases not matched to a gene: 4. CDR3 nucleotide sequence: TGTGCCAGCAGCTACAGCGGGAGCTCCTACGAGCAGTACTTC. This gives the protein CASSYSGSSYEQYF.

This clonotype has a count of ten or more. A read error may explain this, as a much larger clone is one base away. The rearrangement joins TRBV10-1 to TRBJ2-2; D unclear. Germline loops: CDR1 WNHNN, CDR2 SYGVQD (reference sequence). Trimming left V 3 bases short and J 1 base short, with 6 bases between. This CDR3 has 14 residues. Written as DNA, the CDR3 is TGCGCCAGCAGTGATGAGTGGAACACCGGGGAGCTGTTTTTT. Translated, it gives CASSDEWNTGELFF.

At least ten counts were recorded for this clonotype. This sequence joins TRBV7-9 and TRBJ2-7; TRBD1 might be the D (6 bases). The germline CDR1 and CDR2 sequences are SEHNR and FQNEAQ (reference sequence). The CDR3 sequence is 14 residues long. V shed 3 bases and J shed 2 bases, with 11 bases lying between them. CDR3: CASSFDRLTYEQYF. Written as DNA, the CDR3 is TGTGCCAGCAGCTTCGACAGGTTAACCTACGAGCAGTACTTC.

V and J are TRBV20-1 and TRBJ2-3; D tentatively reads TRBD1 or TRBD2 (5 bases each). Germline V gives CDR1 DFQATT, CDR2 SNEGSKA (reference sequence). The length of the CDR3 is 14 residues. Deletions cut 3 bases from V and 1 base from J, with 11 bases between. The DNA of the CDR3 is TGCAGTGCTAGCGTAACGGGGCGCACAGATACGCAGTATTTT. Its protein is CSASVTGRTDTQYF.

This clonotype was detected ten times or more. J is TRBJ2-1 and V is TRBV10-3, with TRBD2 matching 7 bases. Germline values: CDR1 ENHRY, CDR2 SYGVKD. The CDR3 spans 14 residues. The V gene end was trimmed by 11 bases and the J gene end by 6 bases; junction bases not matched to a gene: 13. CDR3 in amino acids: CASSRSGTSNEQFF. DNA of the CDR3: TGTGCCTCTTCCAGAAGCGGGACCAGCAATGAGCAGTTCTTC.